This TCR beta chain was sequenced for a study of blood T cell repertoires in COVID-19. Background on the study: Acute and convalescent COVID-19 specimens originated in the United States, Italy and Spain. The cDNA or gDNA used as material had been derived from T cells, B-cell-depleted T cells, or PBMCs.

Per the authors' pipeline: Nucleated cell number was recorded as an estimate derived from reference gene primer amplification. Repertoires were generated with immunoSEQ multiplex PCR, while TCRdb's copy carries only in-frame clones and drops some. Clone size and V and J calls were adopted from that table, with D and trimming inferred from the DNA. The sample shows roughly 170,000 clones, approximately 84% of them seen only once. Germline V lookup: CDR1 SNHLY, CDR2 FYNNEI. The trim removed 6 bases at V and 6 bases at J, leaving 11 bases unmatched. The CDR3 is 15 amino acids. The TCR sequence derives from a human donor in a cohort sampled during active COVID-19. Sequencing was carried out using peripheral blood. The J gene is TRBJ1-2, the V gene TRBV2, with 9 nucleotides matching TRBD1. DNA of the CDR3: TGTGCCAGCAGCGTAGTACAGGGGGCTCCCCATGGCTACACCTTC. Protein product: CASSVVQGAPHGYTF.